This TCR beta chain was sequenced in a study of T cells after posttransplantation cyclophosphamide. Study conclusions and caveats: Later blood repertoires were often dominated by clones from the donor CD8+ memory compartment. After PTCy, TRB diversity resembled that of CNI/methotrexate controls. Blood and skin or GI T cell repertoires showed limited TRB overlap.

Control samples came 1 year after myeloablative marrow transplants with methotrexate plus calcineurin inhibitor. Clones were read by immunoSEQ multiplex PCR, and TCRdb kept only the in-frame ones, dropping some. Here the sample spans 3,500 to 5,500 clones, roughly 82% being singletons. Germline values: CDR1 KGHSY, CDR2 FQNENV. This CDR3 contains 13 residues. The V and J ends lost 5 bases and 0 bases respectively, with 7 bases between them. With regard to this clone: Its specificity is not known.

V gene TRBV16 combines with J gene TRBJ1-1; weak D call: TRBD1 (5 bases). This sequence was found in a male patient aged 40-50 years who received an allogeneic stem cell transplant from an unrelated donor, was CMV-positive, and had chronic GVHD only. Some T cells may be the graft donor's. Here the sequenced sample was PBMCs, taken after an allogeneic stem cell transplant with a calcineurin inhibitor and methotrexate. The CDR3 nucleotides are TGTGCCAGCAGCAGACAGCTGAACACTGAAGCTTTCTTT. As protein: CASSRQLNTEAFF.